This T cell receptor (beta chain) stems from a study of T cells after yellow fever vaccination. Germline V CDR1 and CDR2: DFQATT, SNEGSKA (reference sequence). The CDR3 sequence is 13 residues long. Trimming shortened V by 2 bases and J by 6 bases, and 13 bases separated the two germline ends. TCRdb passed the 5' RACE reads through MiXCR, listing each CDR3 protein once. The sample records 80,000 to 100,000 distinct CDR3 sequences, around 5.8% being singletons. The sample here was CD8+ T cells sorted from PBMCs, taken 10 days after the yellow fever booster vaccination. This clonotype was sampled from a young man who received the YFV17D yellow fever vaccine. This chain uses TRBV20-1 with TRBJ1-1, with D perhaps matching TRBD1 (5 bases). CDR3 in DNA: TGCAGTGCTAGACCCCGGGGGTTCGCTGAAGCTTTCTTT. This codes for CSARPRGFAEAFF.